This T cell receptor (beta chain) comes out of a study of T cell repertoires in cytomegalovirus infection. Study as a whole: Recently identified HLA-C-restricted and well-studied HLA-B-restricted CMV epitopes were used.

The germline CDR1 and CDR2 sequences are SEHNR and FQNEAQ (reference sequence). CDR3 size: 12 residues. V shed 7 bases and J shed 6 bases, with 12 bases lying between them. Note on this clonotype: Its antigen is undetermined.

Each CDR3 protein is one row after TCRdb ran MiXCR on the reads. The sample has hundreds of thousands of distinct CDR3 sequences, around 35% seen once. This specimen was cultured PBMCs, taken from culture after CMV antigen stimulation. The receptor comes from a human donor in good health (CMV status not recorded). Some clones in this sample may be carry-over from other donors' samples. The chain links TRBV7-9 to TRBJ1-1, with D possibly TRBD1 on 5 matching bases. The CDR3 protein is CASIIVGAEAFF. DNA of the CDR3: TGTGCCAGCATCATCGTGGGGGCTGAAGCTTTCTTT.